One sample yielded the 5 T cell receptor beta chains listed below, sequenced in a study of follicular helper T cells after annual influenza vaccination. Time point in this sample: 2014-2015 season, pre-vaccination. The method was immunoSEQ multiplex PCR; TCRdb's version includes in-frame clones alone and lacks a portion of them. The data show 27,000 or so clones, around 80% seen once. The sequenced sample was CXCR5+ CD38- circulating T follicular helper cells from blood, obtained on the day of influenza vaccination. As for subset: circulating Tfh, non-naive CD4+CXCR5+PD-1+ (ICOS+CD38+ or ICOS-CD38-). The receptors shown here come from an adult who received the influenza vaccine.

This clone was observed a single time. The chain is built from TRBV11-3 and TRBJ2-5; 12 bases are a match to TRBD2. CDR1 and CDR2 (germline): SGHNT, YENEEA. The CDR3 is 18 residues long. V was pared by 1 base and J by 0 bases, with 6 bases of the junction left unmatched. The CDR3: CASSLGLAGDGYQETQYF. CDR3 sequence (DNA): TGTGCCAGCAGCTTAGGACTAGCGGGGGACGGGTACCAAGAGACCCAGTACTTC.

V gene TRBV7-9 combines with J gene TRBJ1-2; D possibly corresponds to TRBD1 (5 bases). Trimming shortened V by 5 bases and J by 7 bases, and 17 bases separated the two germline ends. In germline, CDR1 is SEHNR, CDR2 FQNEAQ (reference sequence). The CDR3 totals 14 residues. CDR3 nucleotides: TGTGCCAGCAGCCCACTCCGCCAGGGTGCTGGCTACACCTTC. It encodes CASSPLRQGAGYTF.

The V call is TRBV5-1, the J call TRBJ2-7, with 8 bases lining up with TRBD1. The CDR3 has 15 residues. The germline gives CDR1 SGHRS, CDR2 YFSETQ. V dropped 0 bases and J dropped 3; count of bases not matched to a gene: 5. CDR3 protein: CASSLGQGASYEQYF. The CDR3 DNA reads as TGCGCCAGCAGCTTGGGCCAGGGGGCAAGCTACGAGCAGTACTTC.

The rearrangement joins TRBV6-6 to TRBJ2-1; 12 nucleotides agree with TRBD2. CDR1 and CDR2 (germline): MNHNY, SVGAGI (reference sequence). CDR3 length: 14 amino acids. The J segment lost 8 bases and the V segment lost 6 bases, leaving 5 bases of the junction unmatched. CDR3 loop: CASRMGLAGDEQFF. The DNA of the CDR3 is TGTGCCAGCAGGATGGGACTAGCGGGCGATGAGCAGTTCTTC.

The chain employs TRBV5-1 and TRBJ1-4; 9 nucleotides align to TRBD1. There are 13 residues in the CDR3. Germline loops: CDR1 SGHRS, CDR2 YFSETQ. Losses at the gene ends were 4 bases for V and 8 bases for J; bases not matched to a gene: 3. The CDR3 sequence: CASSAGQGEKLFF. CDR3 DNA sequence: TGCGCCAGCAGCGCAGGACAGGGGGAAAAACTGTTTTTT. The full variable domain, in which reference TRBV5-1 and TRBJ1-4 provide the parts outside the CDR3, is KAGVTQTPRYLIKTRGQQVTLSCSPISGHRSVSWYQQTPGQGLQFLFEYFSETQRNKGNFPGRFSGRQFSNSRSEMNVSTLELGDSALYLCASSAGQGEKLFFGSGTQLSVL.